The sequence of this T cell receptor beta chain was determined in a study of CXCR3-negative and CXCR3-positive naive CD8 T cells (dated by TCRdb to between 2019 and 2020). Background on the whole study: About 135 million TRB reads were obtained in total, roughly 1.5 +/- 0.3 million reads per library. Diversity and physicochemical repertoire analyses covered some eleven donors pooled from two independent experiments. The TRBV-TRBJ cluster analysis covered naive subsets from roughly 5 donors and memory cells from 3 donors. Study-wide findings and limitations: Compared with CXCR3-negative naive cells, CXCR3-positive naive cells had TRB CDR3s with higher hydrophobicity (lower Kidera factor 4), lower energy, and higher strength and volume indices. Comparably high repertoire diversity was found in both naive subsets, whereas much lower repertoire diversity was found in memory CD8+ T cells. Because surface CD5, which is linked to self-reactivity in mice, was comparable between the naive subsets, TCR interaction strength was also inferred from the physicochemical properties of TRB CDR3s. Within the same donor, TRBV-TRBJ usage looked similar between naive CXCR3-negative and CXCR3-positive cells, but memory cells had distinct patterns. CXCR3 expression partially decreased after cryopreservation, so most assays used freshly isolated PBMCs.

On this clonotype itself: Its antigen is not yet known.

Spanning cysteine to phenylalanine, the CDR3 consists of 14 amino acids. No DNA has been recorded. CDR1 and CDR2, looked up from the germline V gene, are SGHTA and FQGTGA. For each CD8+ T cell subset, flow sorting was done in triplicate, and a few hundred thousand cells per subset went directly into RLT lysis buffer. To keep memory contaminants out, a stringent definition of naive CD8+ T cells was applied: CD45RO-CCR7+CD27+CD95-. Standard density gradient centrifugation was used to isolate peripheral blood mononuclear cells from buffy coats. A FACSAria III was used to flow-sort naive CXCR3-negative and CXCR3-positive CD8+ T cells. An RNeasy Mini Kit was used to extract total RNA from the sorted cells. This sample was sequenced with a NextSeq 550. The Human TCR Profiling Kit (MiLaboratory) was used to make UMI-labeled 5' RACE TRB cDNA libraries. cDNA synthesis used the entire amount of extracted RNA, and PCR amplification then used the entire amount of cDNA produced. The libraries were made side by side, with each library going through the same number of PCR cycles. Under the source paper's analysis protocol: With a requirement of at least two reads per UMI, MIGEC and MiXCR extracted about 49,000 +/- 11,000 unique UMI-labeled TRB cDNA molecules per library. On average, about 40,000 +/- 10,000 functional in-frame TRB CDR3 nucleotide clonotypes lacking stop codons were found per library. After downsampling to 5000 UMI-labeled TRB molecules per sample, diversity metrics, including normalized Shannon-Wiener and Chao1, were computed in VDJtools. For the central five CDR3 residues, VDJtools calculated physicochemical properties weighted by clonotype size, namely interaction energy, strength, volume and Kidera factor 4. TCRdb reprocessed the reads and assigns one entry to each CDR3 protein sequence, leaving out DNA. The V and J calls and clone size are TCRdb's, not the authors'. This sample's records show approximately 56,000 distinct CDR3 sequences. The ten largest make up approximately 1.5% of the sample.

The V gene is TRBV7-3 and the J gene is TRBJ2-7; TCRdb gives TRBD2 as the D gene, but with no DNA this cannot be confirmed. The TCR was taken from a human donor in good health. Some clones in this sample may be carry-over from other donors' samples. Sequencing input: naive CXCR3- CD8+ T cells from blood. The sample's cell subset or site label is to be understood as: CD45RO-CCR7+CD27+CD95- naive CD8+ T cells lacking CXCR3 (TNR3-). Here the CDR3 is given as CASSQREGPYEQYF. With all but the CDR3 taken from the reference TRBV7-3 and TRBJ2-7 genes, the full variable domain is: GAGVSQTPSNKVTEKGKYVELRCDPISGHTALYWYRQSLGQGPEFLIYFQGTGAADDSGLPNDRFFAVRPEGSVSTLKIQRTERGDSAVYLCASSQREGPYEQYFGPGTRLTVT.